The 9 T cell receptor beta chains below come from one sample, sequenced in a study of coeliac disease. TCRdb keeps only in-frame clones here, not all; method: immunoSEQ multiplex PCR. The sample holds 2,000 to 2,500 clones; roughly two thirds are singletons and the top ten take approximately 20%. The material sequenced was lamina propria lymphocytes from the gut. Source of these receptors: a woman aged 50 to 60 with celiac disease on a gluten-free diet.

The chain recombines TRBV25-1 with TRBJ2-6, with D perhaps TRBD1 (5 bases). CDR1 and CDR2 (germline): MGHDK, SYGVNS. The CDR3 extends over 17 amino acids. V dropped 5 bases and J dropped 5 bases, with 19 bases sitting between them. The CDR3 here is CASSLRGGQSRANVLTF. The CDR3 DNA reads as TGTGCCAGCAGTCTAAGAGGTGGACAAAGTCGGGCCAACGTCCTGACTTTC. Drawing the rest from reference TRBV25-1 and TRBJ2-6, the complete variable domain is EADIYQTPRYLVIGTGKKITLECSQTMGHDKMYWYQQDPGMELHLIHYSYGVNSTEKGDLSSESTVSRIRTEHFPLTLESARPSHTSQYLCASSLRGGQSRANVLTFGAGSRLTVL.

The chain is built from TRBV7-9 and TRBJ1-1; 7 bases match TRBD1. CDR3 length: 14 residues. From germline, CDR1 is SEHNR and CDR2 FQNEAQ (reference sequence). V trimming: 5 bases; J trimming: 5 bases; junction bases outside the gene matches: 8. The CDR3 coding sequence is TGTGCCAGCAGCGTACAGGGGAGGACTACTGAAGCTTTCTTT. Protein product: CASSVQGRTTEAFF.

The V call is TRBV7-9, the J call TRBJ1-3; D gene ambiguous. CDR3 size: 15 residues. V was cut by 4 bases and J by 0 bases, with 10 bases left in between. Germline CDR1 is SEHNR and CDR2 is FQNEAQ (reference sequence). CDR3 in DNA: TGTGCCAGCAGCTATCTAGGCCCCTCTGGAAACACCATATATTTT. Amino acids: CASSYLGPSGNTIYF.

The V and J genes are TRBV15 and TRBJ2-1; tentative D call: TRBD2 (7 bases). The CDR3 runs 13 residues. Germline loops: CDR1 LNHNV, CDR2 YYDKDF (reference sequence). Trimming cost V 5 bases and J 9 bases, with 14 bases left between them. The CDR3 DNA reads TGTGCCACCAGCTGGGAGGGGGGTGGTGAGCAGTTCTTC. This codes for CATSWEGGGEQFF.

This chain uses TRBV7-6 with TRBJ2-7; TRBD1 is a possible D gene (6 bases). The V and J ends lost 2 bases and 3 bases respectively, with 14 bases between them. The CDR3 contains 15 residues. Germline values: CDR1 SGHVS, CDR2 FNYEAQ. The CDR3 region is CASSLSGAANYEQYF. For the CDR3, the DNA is TGTGCCAGCAGCTTATCAGGGGCGGCCAACTACGAGCAGTACTTC. Using reference TRBV7-6 and TRBJ2-7 for the parts outside the CDR3, the full variable domain is GAGVSQSPRYKVTKRGQDVALRCDPISGHVSLYWYRQALGQGPEFLTYFNYEAQQDKSGLPNDRFSAERPEGSISTLTIQRTEQRDSAMYRCASSLSGAANYEQYFGPGTRLTVT.

Only a few counts were recorded for this clone. The chain employs TRBV15 and TRBJ1-4; D is unclear. Germline loops: CDR1 LNHNV, CDR2 YYDKDF (reference sequence). The CDR3 runs to 16 residues. V lost 3 bases to trimming and J lost 0 bases, with 11 bases between them. Here the CDR3 DNA reads TGTGCCACCAGCAGGGAGACTGCGGCAACTAATGAAAAACTGTTTTTT. Encoded protein: CATSRETAATNEKLFF.

The genes are TRBV29-1 and TRBJ2-3, with 15 bases lining up with TRBD2. Germline V gene lookup returns CDR1 SQVTM and CDR2 ANQGSEA. The CDR3 consists of 14 residues. Unmatched junction bases numbered 5, after V lost 5 bases and J lost 8 bases. CDR3 residues: CSVWTSGGAVTQYF. The CDR3 DNA sequence: TGCAGCGTTTGGACTAGCGGGGGGGCCGTTACGCAGTATTTT.

V gene TRBV9 combines with J gene TRBJ2-5, with 10 bases matching TRBD2. The CDR3 is 16 residues long. The ends lost 0 bases at V and 4 bases at J; junction bases unmatched: 6. Germline lookup yields CDR1 SGDLS and CDR2 YYNGEE. The CDR3 DNA follows: TGTGCCAGCAGCGTAGGGGATACTAGCGGGACAGAGACCCAGTACTTC. This codes for CASSVGDTSGTETQYF. The variable domain in full, completed from reference TRBV9 and TRBJ2-5, reads DSGVTQTPKHLITATGQRVTLRCSPRSGDLSVYWYQQSLDQGLQFLIQYYNGEERAKGNILERFSAQQFPDLHSELNLSSLELGDSALYFCASSVGDTSGTETQYFGPGTRLLVL.

The genes are TRBV5-1 and TRBJ2-3; D not certain. Trimming stripped 1 base from V and 3 bases from J, with 12 bases between. The CDR3 extends over 15 amino acids. The germline CDR1 and CDR2 sequences are SGHRS and YFSETQ. This CDR3 is CASSLNGPFTDTQYF. CDR3 sequence (DNA): TGCGCCAGCAGCTTGAACGGTCCATTTACAGATACGCAGTATTTT.